This is a list of T cell receptor beta chains from one sample in a study of CD8+ T cells in alopecia areata. Data came from immunoSEQ multiplex PCR; TCRdb stores just in-frame clones and leaves some out. The repertoire includes more than 150,000 clones, around 60% of them detected once, and over 10% sits in the top ten. This material consisted of CD8+ T cells sorted from blood, taken at week 24, from a patient treated with tofacitinib. The receptor set was obtained from a human donor with alopecia areata. CDR3s include the opening cysteine and the closing phenylalanine or tryptophan. D genes are given only for firm matches. Expanded clones are given a class, and other clones once, few, many or no size at all.

clone size: NA; J gene: TRBJ2-5; D gene: TRBD1; V gene: TRBV30; CDR3 protein: CAWSGLDRGVETQYF; CDR3 DNA: TGTGCCTGGAGCGGTTTGGACAGGGGGGTAGAGACCCAGTACTTC
clone size: NA; J gene: TRBJ2-5; D gene: TRBD2; V gene: TRBV6-5; CDR3 protein: CASGTVGGWETQYF; CDR3 DNA: TGTGCCAGCGGCACGGTCGGGGGGTGGGAGACCCAGTACTTC
clone size: NA; J gene: TRBJ1-1; D gene: NA; V gene: TRBV30; CDR3 protein: CARHIRHPPGMNTEAFF; CDR3 DNA: TGTGCCCGACATATCCGTCACCCCCCCGGGATGAACACTGAAGCTTTCTTT
clone size: NA; J gene: TRBJ2-2; D gene: TRBD2; V gene: TRBV9; CDR3 protein: CASSGIGGGNTGELFF; CDR3 DNA: TGTGCCAGCAGCGGTATTGGCGGGGGGAACACCGGGGAGCTGTTTTTT
clone size: few; J gene: TRBJ2-3; D gene: NA; V gene: TRBV29-1; CDR3 protein: CSVEDDTQYF; CDR3 DNA: TGCAGCGTTGAAGACGATACGCAGTATTTT
clone size: NA; J gene: TRBJ2-5; D gene: TRBD2; V gene: TRBV30; CDR3 protein: CAWSVGTSWETQYF; CDR3 DNA: TGTGCCTGGAGTGTAGGGACTAGCTGGGAGACCCAGTACTTC
clone size: NA; J gene: TRBJ1-1; D gene: NA; V gene: TRBV4-1; CDR3 protein: CASSPGLNTEAFF; CDR3 DNA: TGCGCCAGCTCCCCAGGGCTGAACACTGAAGCTTTCTTT
clone size: NA; J gene: TRBJ2-3; D gene: NA; V gene: TRBV10-3; CDR3 protein: CAISEGSNRFADTQYF; CDR3 DNA: TGTGCCATCAGTGAGGGCTCGAACAGGTTCGCAGATACGCAGTATTTT
clone size: NA; J gene: TRBJ2-5; D gene: TRBD1; V gene: TRBV6-5; CDR3 protein: CASQDRVWETQYF; CDR3 DNA: TGTGCCAGCCAGGACAGGGTTTGGGAGACCCAGTACTTC
clone size: NA; J gene: TRBJ2-1; D gene: TRBD1; V gene: TRBV29-1; CDR3 protein: CSLSWTGGYNEQFF; CDR3 DNA: TGCAGCCTATCATGGACAGGCGGGTACAATGAGCAGTTCTTC
clone size: NA; J gene: TRBJ2-1; D gene: TRBD2; V gene: TRBV9; CDR3 protein: CASSVRGGPYNEQFF; CDR3 DNA: TGTGCCAGCAGCGTCCGCGGGGGGCCTTACAATGAGCAGTTCTTC
clone size: few; J gene: TRBJ2-5; D gene: NA; V gene: TRBV23-1; CDR3 protein: CASSQSPTETQYF; CDR3 DNA: TGCGCCAGCAGTCAATCGCCTACGGAGACCCAGTACTTC
clone size: NA; J gene: TRBJ2-7; D gene: NA; V gene: TRBV15; CDR3 protein: CATSRSREGGYEQYF; CDR3 DNA: TGTGCCACCAGCAGATCCCGTGAAGGGGGCTACGAGCAGTACTTC
clone size: NA; J gene: TRBJ2-1; D gene: TRBD2; V gene: TRBV4-1; CDR3 protein: CASNVAGGGEQFF; CDR3 DNA: TGCGCCAGCAATGTAGCGGGGGGCGGTGAGCAGTTCTTC
clone size: once; J gene: TRBJ1-3; D gene: NA; V gene: TRBV7-9; CDR3 protein: CASREGAGNTIYF; CDR3 DNA: TGTGCCAGCCGGGAGGGGGCTGGAAACACCATATATTTT
clone size: NA; J gene: TRBJ2-7; D gene: NA; V gene: TRBV2; CDR3 protein: CASNGNYEQYF; CDR3 DNA: TGTGCCAGCAACGGAAACTACGAGCAGTACTTC
clone size: NA; J gene: TRBJ1-5; D gene: NA; V gene: TRBV19; CDR3 protein: CASTRELYNQPQHF; CDR3 DNA: TGTGCCAGCACAAGGGAGTTGTACAATCAGCCCCAGCATTTT
clone size: NA; J gene: TRBJ1-5; D gene: TRBD1; V gene: TRBV5-6; CDR3 protein: CASSLGAQGVQPQHF; CDR3 DNA: TGTGCCAGCAGCTTGGGAGCCCAGGGGGTCCAGCCCCAGCATTTT
clone size: few; J gene: TRBJ1-6; D gene: TRBD1; V gene: TRBV5-1; CDR3 protein: CASSTWTGLYNSPLHF; CDR3 DNA: TGCGCCAGCAGCACGTGGACAGGACTGTATAATTCACCCCTCCACTTT
clone size: NA; J gene: TRBJ1-1; D gene: NA; V gene: TRBV7-9; CDR3 protein: CASSPPGQAEAFF; CDR3 DNA: TGTGCCAGCAGCCCGCCGGGGCAGGCTGAAGCTTTCTTT
clone size: few; J gene: TRBJ2-5; D gene: TRBD1; V gene: TRBV2; CDR3 protein: CASSEGDRGWAETQYF; CDR3 DNA: TGTGCCAGCAGTGAGGGGGACAGGGGCTGGGCAGAGACCCAGTACTTC
clone size: NA; J gene: TRBJ2-2; D gene: NA; V gene: TRBV27; CDR3 protein: CASSFWPGELFF; CDR3 DNA: TGTGCCAGCAGTTTCTGGCCCGGGGAGCTGTTTTTT
clone size: few; J gene: TRBJ1-6; D gene: NA; V gene: TRBV7-9; CDR3 protein: CASSLGDSPLHF; CDR3 DNA: TGTGCCAGCAGCTTAGGCGATTCACCCCTCCACTTT
clone size: NA; J gene: TRBJ1-1; D gene: NA; V gene: TRBV13; CDR3 protein: CASSLGRDPEAFF; CDR3 DNA: TGTGCCAGCAGCTTAGGCCGGGACCCTGAAGCTTTCTTT
clone size: NA; J gene: TRBJ2-7; D gene: NA; V gene: TRBV7-9; CDR3 protein: CASSPRGADGYEQYF; CDR3 DNA: TGTGCCAGCAGCCCGAGAGGGGCCGATGGCTACGAGCAGTACTTC
clone size: NA; J gene: TRBJ1-5; D gene: NA; V gene: TRBV10-3; CDR3 protein: CAISERLGQPQHF; CDR3 DNA: TGTGCCATCAGTGAGCGATTAGGGCAGCCCCAGCATTTT
clone size: NA; J gene: TRBJ1-2; D gene: NA; V gene: TRBV2; CDR3 protein: CAGGGRDTYGYTF; CDR3 DNA: TGTGCCGGTGGTGGGAGGGACACCTATGGCTACACCTTC
clone size: NA; J gene: TRBJ1-5; D gene: NA; V gene: TRBV5-1; CDR3 protein: CASSQNGGSNQPQHF; CDR3 DNA: TGCGCCAGCAGCCAAAACGGTGGTAGCAATCAGCCCCAGCATTTT
clone size: few; J gene: TRBJ2-2; D gene: NA; V gene: TRBV12-5; CDR3 protein: CASGPRAAPGELFF; CDR3 DNA: TGTGCTAGTGGTCCCCGTGCCGCGCCCGGGGAGCTGTTTTTT
clone size: NA; J gene: TRBJ1-2; D gene: NA; V gene: TRBV5-6; CDR3 protein: CASSFGQTNYGYTF; CDR3 DNA: TGTGCCAGCAGCTTTGGACAGACTAACTATGGCTACACCTTC
clone size: NA; J gene: TRBJ1-2; D gene: NA; V gene: TRBV20-1; CDR3 protein: CSARQGVWDTF; CDR3 DNA: TGCAGTGCCCGGCAGGGAGTATGGGACACCTTC
clone size: NA; J gene: TRBJ2-1; D gene: TRBD2; V gene: TRBV5-1; CDR3 protein: CASSLGAGTRGNEQFF; CDR3 DNA: TGCGCCAGCAGCTTGGGTGCCGGGACTAGAGGCAATGAGCAGTTCTTC
clone size: NA; J gene: TRBJ2-1; D gene: NA; V gene: TRBV9; CDR3 protein: CASSVGGGSSSYNEQFF; CDR3 DNA: TGTGCCAGCAGCGTAGGTGGGGGCTCGAGCTCCTACAATGAGCAGTTCTTC
clone size: NA; J gene: TRBJ1-5; D gene: TRBD1; V gene: TRBV13; CDR3 protein: CASSLTGGRGNQPQHF; CDR3 DNA: TGTGCCAGCAGCTTAACAGGGGGGAGGGGCAATCAGCCCCAGCATTTT
clone size: NA; J gene: TRBJ2-2; D gene: NA; V gene: TRBV6-6; CDR3 protein: CASSYEPYTGELFF; CDR3 DNA: TGTGCCAGCAGTTACGAACCGTACACCGGGGAGCTGTTTTTT
clone size: few; J gene: TRBJ2-1; D gene: NA; V gene: TRBV27; CDR3 protein: CASSSMRAYNEQFF; CDR3 DNA: TGTGCCAGCAGTTCCATGAGAGCCTACAATGAGCAGTTCTTC